This T cell receptor beta chain was retrieved from a study of blood T cell repertoires in COVID-19. Study summary: Sources were T cells, B-cell-depleted T cells, or PBMCs; the material itself was cDNA or gDNA.

The CDR3 covers 13 residues. V was shortened by 6 bases and J by 7 bases, with 15 bases between the two germline ends. Germline lookup yields CDR1 SNHLY and CDR2 FYNNEI. In the authors' workflow: From reference gene primer amplification, estimates of nucleated cell counts were derived. TCRdb keeps only in-frame clones here, not all; method: immunoSEQ multiplex PCR. From that table come the V and J calls and clone size; the DNA was used to work out D and trimming. The top ten clones hold about 26% of a sample with 150,000 to 200,000 clones, 88% of them seen once. This sequence originates from a man in his 60s with acute or convalescent COVID-19. Sequencing was carried out using peripheral blood. The chain is built from TRBV2 and TRBJ2-5; maybe TRBD1 (8 bases). This chain's CDR3 is CASSLQGEGTQYF. CDR3 bases: TGTGCCAGCAGCCTACAGGGGGAGGGGACCCAGTACTTC.